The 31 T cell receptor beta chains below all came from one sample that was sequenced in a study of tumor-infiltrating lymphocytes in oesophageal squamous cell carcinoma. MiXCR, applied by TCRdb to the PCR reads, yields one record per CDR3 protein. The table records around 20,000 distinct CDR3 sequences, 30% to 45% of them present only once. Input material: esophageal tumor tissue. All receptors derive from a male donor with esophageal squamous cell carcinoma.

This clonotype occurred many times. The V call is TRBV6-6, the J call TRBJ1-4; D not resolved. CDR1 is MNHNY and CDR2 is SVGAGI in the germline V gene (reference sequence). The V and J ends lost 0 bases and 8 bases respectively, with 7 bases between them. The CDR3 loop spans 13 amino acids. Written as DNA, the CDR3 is TGTGCCAGCAGTTACTCTAGGAGGGAAAAACTGTTTTTT. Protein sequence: CASSYSRREKLFF.

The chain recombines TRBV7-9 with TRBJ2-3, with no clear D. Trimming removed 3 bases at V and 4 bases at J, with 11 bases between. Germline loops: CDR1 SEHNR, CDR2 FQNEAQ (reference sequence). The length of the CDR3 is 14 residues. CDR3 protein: CASSLGSAADTQYF. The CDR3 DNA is TGTGCCAGCAGCTTGGGGTCTGCAGCAGATACGCAGTATTTT.

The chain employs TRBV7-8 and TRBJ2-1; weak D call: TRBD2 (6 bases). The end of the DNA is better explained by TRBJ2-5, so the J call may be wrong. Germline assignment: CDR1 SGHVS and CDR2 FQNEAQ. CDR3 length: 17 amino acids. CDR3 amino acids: CASSLAVDPGGVETQYF. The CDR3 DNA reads TGTGCCAGCAGCTTAGCGGTGGACCCCGGAGGGGTAGAGACCCAGTACTTC.

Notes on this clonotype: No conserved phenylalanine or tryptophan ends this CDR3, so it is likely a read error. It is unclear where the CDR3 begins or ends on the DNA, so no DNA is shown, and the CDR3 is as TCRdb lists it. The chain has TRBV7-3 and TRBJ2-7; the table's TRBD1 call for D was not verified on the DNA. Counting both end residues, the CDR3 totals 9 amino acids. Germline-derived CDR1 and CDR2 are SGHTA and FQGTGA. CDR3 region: CASSLLPGQ.

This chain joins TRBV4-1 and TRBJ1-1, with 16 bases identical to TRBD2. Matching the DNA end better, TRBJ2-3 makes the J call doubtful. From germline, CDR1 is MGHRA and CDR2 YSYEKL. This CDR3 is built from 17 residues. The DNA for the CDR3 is TGCGCCAGCAGCCAAGGAGTCGGGGGGACTAGCGGGGGGGGGCAGTATTTT. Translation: CASSQGVGGTSGGGQYF.

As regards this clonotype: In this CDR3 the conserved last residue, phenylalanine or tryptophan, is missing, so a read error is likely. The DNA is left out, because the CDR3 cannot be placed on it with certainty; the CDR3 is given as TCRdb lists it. CDR3 loop: CASSLGTVLVGGYTFGS. V usage is TRBV7-9 and J usage is TRBJ2-7; TRBD1 is the table's D call, not checked against the DNA. The CDR3 is made up of 17 amino acids, end residues included. Germline V gene lookup returns CDR1 SEHNR and CDR2 FQNEAQ (reference sequence).

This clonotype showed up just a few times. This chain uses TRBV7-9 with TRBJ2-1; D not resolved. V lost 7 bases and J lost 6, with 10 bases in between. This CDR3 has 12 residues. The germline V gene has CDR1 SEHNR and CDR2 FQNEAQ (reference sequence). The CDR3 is CASTLGPNEQFF. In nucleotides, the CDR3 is TGTGCCAGCACTCTAGGGCCCAATGAGCAGTTCTTC.

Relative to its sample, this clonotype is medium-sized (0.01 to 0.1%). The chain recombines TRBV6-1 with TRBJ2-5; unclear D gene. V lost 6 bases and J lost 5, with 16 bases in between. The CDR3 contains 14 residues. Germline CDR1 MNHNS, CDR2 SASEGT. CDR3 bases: TGTGCCAGCAGAGAAAGGTGGAAAGGGGAGACCCAGTACTTC. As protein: CASRERWKGETQYF.

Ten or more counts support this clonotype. The CDR3 DNA follows: TGCGCCAGCAGCTTGGGGGACAGCAGCTCACCCCTCCACTTT. Protein product: CASSLGDSSSPLHF. The rearrangement joins TRBV5-1 to TRBJ1-6, with 7 bases that match TRBD1. The CDR3 totals 14 residues. From germline, CDR1 is SGHRS and CDR2 YFSETQ. J lost 10 bases, V lost 0 bases, and 4 bases had no gene match.

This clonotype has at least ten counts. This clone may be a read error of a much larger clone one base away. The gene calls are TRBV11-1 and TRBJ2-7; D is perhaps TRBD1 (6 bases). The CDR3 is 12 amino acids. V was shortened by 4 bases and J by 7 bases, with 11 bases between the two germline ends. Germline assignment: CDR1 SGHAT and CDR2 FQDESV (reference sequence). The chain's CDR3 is CASSSGGNEQYF. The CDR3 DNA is TGTGCCAGCAGCTCTGGGGGCAATGAGCAGTACTTC. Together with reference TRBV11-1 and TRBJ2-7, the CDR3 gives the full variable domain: EAEVAQSPRYKITEKSQAVAFWCDPISGHATLYWYRQILGQGPELLVQFQDESVVDDSQLPKDRFSAERLKGVDSTLKIQPAELGDSAMYLCASSSGGNEQYFGPGTRLTVT.

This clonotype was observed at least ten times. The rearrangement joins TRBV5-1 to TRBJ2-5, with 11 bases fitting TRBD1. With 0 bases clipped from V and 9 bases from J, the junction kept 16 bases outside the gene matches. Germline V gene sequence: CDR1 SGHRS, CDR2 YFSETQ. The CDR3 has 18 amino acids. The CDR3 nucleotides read TGCGCCAGCAGCTTGGCGGACAGGGGGCTGTTGAAAGGAGCCGCCCAGTACTTC. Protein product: CASSLADRGLLKGAAQYF.

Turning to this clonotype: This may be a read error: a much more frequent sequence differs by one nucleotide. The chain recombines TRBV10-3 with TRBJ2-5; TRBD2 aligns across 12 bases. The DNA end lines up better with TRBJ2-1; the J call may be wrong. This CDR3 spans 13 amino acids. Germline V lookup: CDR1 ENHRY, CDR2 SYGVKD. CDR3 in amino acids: CATAGLAGYEQFF. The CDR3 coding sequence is TGTGCCACCGCGGGACTAGCGGGCTACGAGCAGTTCTTC.

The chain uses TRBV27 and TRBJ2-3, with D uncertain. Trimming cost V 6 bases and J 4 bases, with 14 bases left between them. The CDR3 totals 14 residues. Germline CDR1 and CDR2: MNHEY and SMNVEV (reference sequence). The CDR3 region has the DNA TGTGCCAGCAGCCCACGCGAGGCGGCAGATACGCAGTATTTT. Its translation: CASSPREAADTQYF.

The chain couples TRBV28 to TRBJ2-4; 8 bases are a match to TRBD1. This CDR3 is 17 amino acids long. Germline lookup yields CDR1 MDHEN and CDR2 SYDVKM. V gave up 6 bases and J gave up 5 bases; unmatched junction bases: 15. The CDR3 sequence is CASRPLRGQVSQNIQYF. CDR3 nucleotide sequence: TGTGCCAGCAGACCTTTGAGGGGACAGGTCTCCCAAAACATTCAGTACTTC.

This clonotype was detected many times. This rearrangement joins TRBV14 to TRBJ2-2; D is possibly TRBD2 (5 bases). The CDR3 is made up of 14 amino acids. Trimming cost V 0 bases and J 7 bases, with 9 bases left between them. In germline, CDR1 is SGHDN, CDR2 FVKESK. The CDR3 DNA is TGTGCCAGCAGCCAAGATCTCGGGGTCGGGGAGCTGTTTTTT. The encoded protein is CASSQDLGVGELFF.

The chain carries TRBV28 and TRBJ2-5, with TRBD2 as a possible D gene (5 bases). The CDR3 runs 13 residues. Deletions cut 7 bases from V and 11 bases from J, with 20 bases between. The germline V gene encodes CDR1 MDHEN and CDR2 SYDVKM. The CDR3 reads CASKRRFTDTQYF. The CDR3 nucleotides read TGTGCCAGCAAAAGGAGGTTTACAGATACGCAGTACTTC.

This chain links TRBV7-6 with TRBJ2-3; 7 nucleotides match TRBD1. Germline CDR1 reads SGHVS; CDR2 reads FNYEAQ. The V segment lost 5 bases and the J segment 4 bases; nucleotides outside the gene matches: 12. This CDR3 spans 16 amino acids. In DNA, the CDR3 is TGTGCCAGCAGCAGAGGATCGGGACAGTCTGCAGATACGCAGTATTTT. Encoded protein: CASSRGSGQSADTQYF.

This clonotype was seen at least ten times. This CDR3 reads CASSLQVTGELFF. The CDR3 bases are TGTGCCAGCAGCTTACAGGTTACCGGGGAGCTGTTTTTT. The genes are TRBV7-3 and TRBJ2-2; no firm D call. Germline V gene data show CDR1 as SGHTA and CDR2 as FQGTGA. CDR3 length: 13 amino acids. Trimming pared 2 bases from V and 5 bases from J, leaving 6 bases between. The whole variable domain, remainder taken from reference TRBV7-3 and TRBJ2-2, is GAGVSQTPSNKVTEKGKYVELRCDPISGHTALYWYRQSLGQGPEFLIYFQGTGAADDSGLPNDRFFAVRPEGSVSTLKIQRTERGDSAVYLCASSLQVTGELFFGEGSRLTVL.

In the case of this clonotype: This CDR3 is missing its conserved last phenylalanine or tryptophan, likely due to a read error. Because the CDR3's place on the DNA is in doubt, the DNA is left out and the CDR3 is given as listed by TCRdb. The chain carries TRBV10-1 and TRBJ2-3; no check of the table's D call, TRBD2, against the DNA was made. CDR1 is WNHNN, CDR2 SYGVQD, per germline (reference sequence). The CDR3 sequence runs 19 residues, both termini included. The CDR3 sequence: CASSRGLAGGSGETQYFGP.

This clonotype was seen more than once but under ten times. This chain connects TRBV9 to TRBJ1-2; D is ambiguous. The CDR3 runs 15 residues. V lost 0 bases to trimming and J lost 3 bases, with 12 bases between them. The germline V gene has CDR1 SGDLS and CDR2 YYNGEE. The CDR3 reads CASSVGGRMDYGYTF. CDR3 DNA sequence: TGTGCCAGCAGCGTAGGGGGTAGGATGGACTATGGCTACACCTTC.

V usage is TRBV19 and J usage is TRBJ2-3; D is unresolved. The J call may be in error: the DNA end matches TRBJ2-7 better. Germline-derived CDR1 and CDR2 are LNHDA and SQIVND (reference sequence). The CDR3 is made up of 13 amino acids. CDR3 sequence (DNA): TGTGCCAGTATCCTACCGAGCTCCTACGAGCAGTACTTC. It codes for CASILPSSYEQYF.

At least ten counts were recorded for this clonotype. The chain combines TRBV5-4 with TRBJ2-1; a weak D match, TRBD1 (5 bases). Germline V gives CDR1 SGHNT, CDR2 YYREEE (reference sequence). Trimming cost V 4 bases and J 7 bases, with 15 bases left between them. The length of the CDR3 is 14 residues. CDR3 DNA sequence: TGTGCCAGCAGCATAGGACACCCGGCGAATGAGCAGTTCTTC. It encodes CASSIGHPANEQFF. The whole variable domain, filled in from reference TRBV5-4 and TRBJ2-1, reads ETGVTQSPTHLIKTRGQQVTLRCSSQSGHNTVSWYQQALGQGPQFIFQYYREEENGRGNFPPRFSGLQFPNYSSELNVNALELDDSALYLCASSIGHPANEQFFGPGTRLTVL.

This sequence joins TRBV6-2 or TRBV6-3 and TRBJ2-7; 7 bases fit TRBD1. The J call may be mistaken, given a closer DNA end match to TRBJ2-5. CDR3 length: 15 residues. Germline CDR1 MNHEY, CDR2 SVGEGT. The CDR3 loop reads CASSENRGVQETQYF. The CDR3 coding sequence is TGTGCCAGCAGTGAAAACAGGGGCGTTCAAGAGACCCAGTACTTC.

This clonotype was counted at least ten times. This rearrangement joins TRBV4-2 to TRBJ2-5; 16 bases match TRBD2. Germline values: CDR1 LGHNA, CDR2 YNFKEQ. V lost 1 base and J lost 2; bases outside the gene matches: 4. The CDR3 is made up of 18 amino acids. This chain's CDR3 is CASSQGGLAGGLQETQYF. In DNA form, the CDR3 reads TGTGCCAGCAGCCAAGGGGGACTAGCGGGGGGGCTGCAAGAGACCCAGTACTTC.

The CDR3 here is CASSFYRVNYEQFF. DNA for the CDR3: TGTGCCAGCAGTTTTTATAGGGTCAACTACGAGCAGTTCTTC. The gene calls are TRBV12-3 or TRBV12-4 and TRBJ2-6; D gene uncertain. The J call may be incorrect, as the DNA end agrees better with TRBJ2-1. CDR3 length: 14 amino acids.

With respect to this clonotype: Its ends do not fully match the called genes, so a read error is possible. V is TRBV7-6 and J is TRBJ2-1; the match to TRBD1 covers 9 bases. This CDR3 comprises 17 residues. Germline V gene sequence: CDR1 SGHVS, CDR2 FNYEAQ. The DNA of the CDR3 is TGTGCCAGCAGCTTCAACTCCGGGACAGGGAGCTCCTACGAGCAGTACTTT. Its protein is CASSFNSGTGSSYEQYF.

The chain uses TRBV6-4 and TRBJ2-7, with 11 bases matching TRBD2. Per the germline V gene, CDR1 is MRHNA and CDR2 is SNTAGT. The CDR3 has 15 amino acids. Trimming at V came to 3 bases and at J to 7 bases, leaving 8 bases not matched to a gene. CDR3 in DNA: TGTGCCAGCAGTGAGGCTAGCGGGGGGCTGGATGAGCAGTACTTC. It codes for CASSEASGGLDEQYF.

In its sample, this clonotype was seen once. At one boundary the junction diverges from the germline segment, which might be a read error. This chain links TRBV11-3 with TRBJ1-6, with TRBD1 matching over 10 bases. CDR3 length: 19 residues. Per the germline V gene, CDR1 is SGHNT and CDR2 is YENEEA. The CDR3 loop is CASSLDRGTGAFYNSPLHF. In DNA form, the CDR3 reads TGTGCCAGCAGCTTAGATCGAGGGACAGGGGCATTCTATAATTCACCCCTCCACTTC.

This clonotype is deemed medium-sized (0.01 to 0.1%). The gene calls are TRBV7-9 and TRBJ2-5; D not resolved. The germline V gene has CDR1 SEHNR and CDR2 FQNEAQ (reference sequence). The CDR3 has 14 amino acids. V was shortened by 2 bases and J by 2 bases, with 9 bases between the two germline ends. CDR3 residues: CASSLRAVQETQYF. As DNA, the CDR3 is TGTGCCAGCAGCTTACGGGCGGTACAAGAGACCCAGTACTTC.

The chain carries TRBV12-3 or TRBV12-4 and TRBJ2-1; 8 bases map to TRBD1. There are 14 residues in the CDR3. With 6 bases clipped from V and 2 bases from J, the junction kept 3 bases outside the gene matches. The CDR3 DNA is TGTGCCAGCAGACCGACAGGGGCCTACAATGAGCAGTTCTTC. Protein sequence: CASRPTGAYNEQFF.

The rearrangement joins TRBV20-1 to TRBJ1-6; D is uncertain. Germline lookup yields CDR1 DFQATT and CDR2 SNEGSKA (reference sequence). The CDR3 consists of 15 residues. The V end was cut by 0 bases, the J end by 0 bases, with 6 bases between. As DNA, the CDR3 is TGCAGTGCTAGAGATGGGGACTCCTATAATTCACCCCTCCACTTT. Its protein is CSARDGDSYNSPLHF.